The sequence of this T cell receptor (beta chain) was determined in a study of blood T cell repertoires in COVID-19. Produced via immunoSEQ multiplex PCR; TCRdb's table is partial and in-frame only. The profile shows about 68,000 clones, 88% of them singletons. The receptor comes from a human donor in a cohort sampled during active COVID-19. The sample taken for sequencing was peripheral blood.

The CDR3 nucleotides read TGTGCCAGCAGTCTGCACCCCCGACAGGGGGAGTGCGAGCAGTACTTC. It yields the protein CASSLHPRQGECEQYF. The J gene is TRBJ2-7, the V gene TRBV27; 9 nucleotides match TRBD1. V lost 5 bases and J lost 6; bases outside the gene matches: 14. The germline gives CDR1 MNHEY, CDR2 SMNVEV (reference sequence). CDR3 size: 16 residues.